The 20 T cell receptor beta chains below were found in one sample sequenced in a study of type 1 regulatory T cells. Their antigen targets remain unknown. TCRdb re-called the reads through MiXCR, storing one row per CDR3 protein. Counted here are approximately 21,000 distinct CDR3 sequences, about 45% occurring once; the ten biggest clones make up roughly 5%. Sequencing input: cultured T cells, either the whole culture or a sorted T cell fraction (not recorded which). These receptors were taken from a human donor in good health.

The chain combines TRBV2 with TRBJ1-6; D not resolved. Trimming cost V 5 bases and J 10 bases, with 6 bases left between them. The germline V gene has CDR1 SNHLY and CDR2 FYNNEI. CDR3 length equals 11 residues. The CDR3 sequence is CASSSESPLHF. In nucleotides, the CDR3 is TGTGCCAGCAGTTCAGAATCACCCCTCCACTTT.

As concerns this clonotype: This CDR3 fails to terminate in the conserved phenylalanine or tryptophan, so it likely reflects a read error. This chain joins TRBV11-2 and TRBJ1-1, with D perhaps TRBD1 (5 bases). From germline, CDR1 is SGHAT and CDR2 FQNNGV. Trimming left V 4 bases short and J 0 bases short, with 9 bases between. This CDR3 spans 14 amino acids. CDR3 loop: CASSSGRMNTEAFS. As DNA, the CDR3 is TGTGCCAGCAGCTCGGGACGGATGAACACTGAAGCTTTCTCT.

The chain uses TRBV7-7 and TRBJ2-2, with 8 bases that match TRBD1. Trimming removed 5 bases from V and 1 base from J; junction bases left unmatched: 3. The CDR3 has 15 amino acids. In germline, CDR1 is SSHAT, CDR2 FNYEAQ (reference sequence). DNA for the CDR3: TGTGCCAGCAGCCCCGGGACAGGGAACACCGGGGAGCTGTTTTTT. Translating gives CASSPGTGNTGELFF. Filled out from reference TRBV7-7 and TRBJ2-2, the complete variable domain reads GAGVSQSPRYKVTKRGQDVTLRCDPISSHATLYWYQQALGQGPEFLTYFNYEAQPDKSGLPSDRFSAERPEGSISTLTIQRTEQRDSAMYRCASSPGTGNTGELFFGEGSRLTVL.

On this clonotype itself: With a much larger clone just one base away, this may be a read error. The chain links TRBV5-1 to TRBJ2-7; the match to TRBD1 covers 8 bases. Trimming took 4 bases from V and 2 from J; bases not matched to a gene: 8. From germline, CDR1 is SGHRS and CDR2 YFSETQ. This CDR3 contains 15 residues. CDR3 in amino acids: CASSATTGATYEQYF. The CDR3, as DNA: TGCGCCAGCAGCGCGACGACAGGGGCTACCTACGAGCAGTACTTC.

This clonotype turned up a few times. The V and J genes are TRBV10-1 and TRBJ2-1, with D tentatively TRBD2 (5 bases). The CDR3 has 13 residues. Trimming shortened V by 8 bases and J by 9 bases, and 17 bases separated the two germline ends. CDR1 WNHNN and CDR2 SYGVQD come from the germline V gene (reference sequence). The DNA for the CDR3 is TGCGCCAGCTCGGGGTCCTTACTCTCTGAGCAGTTCTTC. It encodes CASSGSLLSEQFF.

This chain joins TRBV7-9 and TRBJ2-2, with 10 bases fitting TRBD2. V dropped 1 base and J dropped 0; count of bases not matched to a gene: 2. Per the germline V gene, CDR1 is SEHNR and CDR2 is FQNEAQ (reference sequence). The CDR3 is 17 amino acids. The CDR3 here is CASSLGTSGPNTGELFF. The CDR3, as DNA: TGTGCCAGCAGCTTAGGGACTAGCGGACCGAACACCGGGGAGCTGTTTTTT.

This chain uses TRBV5-1 with TRBJ1-6; D perhaps matches TRBD1 (6 bases). Trimming stripped 2 bases from V and 4 bases from J, with 13 bases between. The CDR3 consists of 16 residues. Germline assignment: CDR1 SGHRS and CDR2 YFSETQ. CDR3 in amino acids: CASSLRPTGYNSPLHF. DNA for the CDR3: TGCGCCAGCAGCTTAAGACCAACAGGGTATAATTCACCCCTCCACTTT.

There are a few counts of this clonotype. The CDR3 region has the DNA TGCAGTGCTAGTTTCGGGGGGGGGCGATCTGGAAACACCATATATTTT. It specifies CSASFGGGRSGNTIYF. This chain uses TRBV20-1 with TRBJ1-3; tentatively, D is TRBD1 (6 bases). The ends were cut back, 3 bases at V and 1 base at J, with 16 bases in the middle. From germline, CDR1 is DFQATT and CDR2 SNEGSKA (reference sequence). This CDR3 is built from 16 residues.

This clonotype was counted between two and nine times. The rearrangement links TRBV20-1 to TRBJ2-1; D gene uncertain. The length of the CDR3 is 12 residues. Germline V lookup: CDR1 DFQATT, CDR2 SNEGSKA (reference sequence). Deletions cut 1 base from V and 7 bases from J, with 8 bases between. CDR3 bases: TGCAGTGCTAGAGTTGGCTTGAATGAGCAGTTCTTC. This encodes CSARVGLNEQFF.

The gene calls are TRBV6-6 and TRBJ1-5; the D gene is possibly TRBD1 (5 bases). Germline values: CDR1 MNHNY, CDR2 SVGAGI (reference sequence). This CDR3 spans 12 amino acids. Trimming stripped 7 bases from V and 6 bases from J, with 10 bases between. The CDR3 sequence is CASTSGIQPQHF. The DNA of the CDR3 is TGTGCCAGCACGTCAGGGATTCAGCCCCAGCATTTT.

A few counts support this clonotype. This sequence joins TRBV10-3 and TRBJ2-7; either TRBD1 or TRBD2 may supply D (5 bases each). This CDR3 has 13 residues. Per the germline V gene, CDR1 is ENHRY and CDR2 is SYGVKD. Trimming shortened V by 4 bases and J by 3 bases, and 10 bases separated the two germline ends. The CDR3, as DNA: TGTGCCATCAGTGGGGGACGGGACTACGAGCAGTACTTC. Translation gives CAISGGRDYEQYF.

There are a few counts of this clonotype. This chain links TRBV6-6 with TRBJ2-5, with TRBD2 identical over 10 bases. V shed 10 bases, J shed 3 bases, and the junction held 5 bases outside the gene matches. There are 13 residues in the CDR3. Looked up from germline, CDR1 is MNHNY and CDR2 is SVGAGI (reference sequence). This CDR3 is CATKSGGEETQYF. CDR3 in DNA: TGTGCCACCAAGAGCGGGGGGGAAGAGACCCAGTACTTC.

The chain uses TRBV27 and TRBJ2-3; D may be TRBD2 (5 bases). The CDR3 is 12 amino acids. Germline-derived CDR1 and CDR2 are MNHEY and SMNVEV (reference sequence). V dropped 6 bases and J dropped 6 bases, with 10 bases sitting between them. CDR3 amino acids: CASSPRGDTQYF. CDR3 DNA sequence: TGTGCCAGCAGCCCACGAGGGGATACGCAGTATTTT.

This rearrangement joins TRBV4-1 to TRBJ1-2; D possibly corresponds to TRBD1 (5 bases). There are 13 residues in the CDR3. CDR1 MGHRA and CDR2 YSYEKL come from the germline V gene. Trimming took off 0 bases at V and 8 bases at J, with 10 bases between the two ends. The CDR3 sequence: CASSQDQGLGYTF. CDR3 nucleotide sequence: TGCGCCAGCAGCCAAGACCAGGGCCTAGGCTACACCTTC.

This clonotype was found a few times. The rearrangement uses TRBV20-1 and TRBJ2-5; TRBD2 aligns across 9 bases. Germline lookup yields CDR1 DFQATT and CDR2 SNEGSKA (reference sequence). The trim removed 3 bases at V and 5 bases at J, leaving 10 bases unmatched. The CDR3 is 15 residues long. The CDR3 reads CSAREGIAGVETQYF. The CDR3 DNA reads TGCAGTGCTAGGGAAGGTATAGCGGGGGTGGAGACCCAGTACTTC.

In this sample, this clonotype turned up a few times. J is TRBJ2-2 and V is TRBV19, with D unclear. The CDR3 consists of 13 residues. Germline CDR1 and CDR2: LNHDA and SQIVND (reference sequence). V dropped 2 bases and J dropped 4 bases, with 5 bases sitting between them. The CDR3 coding sequence is TGTGCCAGTAGTATATGGGGCACCGGGGAGCTGTTTTTT. As protein: CASSIWGTGELFF. Combining the CDR3 with reference TRBV19 and TRBJ2-2 gives the whole variable domain DGGITQSPKYLFRKEGQNVTLSCEQNLNHDAMYWYRQDPGQGLRLIYYSQIVNDFQKGDIAEGYSVSREKKESFPLTVTSAQKNPTAFYLCASSIWGTGELFFGEGSRLTVL.

This clonotype was picked up many times. This chain connects TRBV7-2 to TRBJ2-7; D not certain. The CDR3 covers 15 residues. Germline lookup yields CDR1 SGHTA and CDR2 FQGNSA. Trimming removed 3 bases from V and 10 bases from J, with 22 bases in between. CDR3 DNA sequence: TGTGCCAGCAGCTTTTCCAGTGTCCCCTCGAGCTTTCAGTACTTC. This encodes CASSFSSVPSSFQYF.

This clonotype occurred many times. This chain links TRBV12-3 or TRBV12-4 with TRBJ1-2; no reliable D call. The ends were cut back, 6 bases at V and 7 bases at J, with 12 bases in the middle. The CDR3 runs to 12 residues. CDR3 DNA sequence: TGTGCCAGCAGCCTCCGAGTCGGTGGCTACACCTTC. Amino acid sequence: CASSLRVGGYTF.

CDR3: CASSGAGQGYEKLFF. CDR3 in DNA: TGTGCCAGCAGTGGAGCGGGACAGGGTTATGAAAAACTGTTTTTT. The chain joins TRBV6-5 to TRBJ1-4; 9 bases match TRBD1. This CDR3 has 15 amino acids. CDR1 and CDR2 from the germline V gene are MNHEY and SVGAGI. With 5 bases clipped from V and 6 bases from J, the junction kept 7 bases outside the gene matches.

This clonotype is termed medium-sized. The V and J genes are TRBV20-1 and TRBJ1-1, with D possibly matching TRBD1 (5 bases). The ends were cut back, 0 bases at V and 8 bases at J, with 25 bases in the middle. The CDR3 has 17 residues. Germline CDR1 reads DFQATT; CDR2 reads SNEGSKA (reference sequence). The CDR3 region has the DNA TGCAGTGCTAGAGATTCTTGGCAGGGATTGGGAAGGACCGAAGCTTTCTTT. Protein product: CSARDSWQGLGRTEAFF.